The 18 T cell receptor beta chains below all came from one sample that was sequenced in a study of shared clonotypes between healthy human individuals. TCRdb's table, derived via immunoSEQ multiplex PCR, lists solely in-frame clones and lacks some. The table shows about 1,500,000 clones, with 96% occurring only once. The sequenced sample was naive CD4+ T cells sorted from blood. Subset denoted: CD45RA+ positively selected. These receptors originate from a man younger than 45 in good health.

The chain joins TRBV11-2 to TRBJ2-5, with TRBD2 matching 8 bases. The CDR3 is 17 amino acids. Germline CDR1 is SGHAT and CDR2 is FQNNGV. Germline trimming cut 0 bases from V and 5 bases from J; bases unmatched to any gene: 11. CDR3 sequence (DNA): TGTGCCAGCAGCTTAGATCCGCGAGGGACTAGTTTGGAGACCCAGTACTTC. As protein: CASSLDPRGTSLETQYF.

The V gene is TRBV15, the J gene TRBJ2-2; 7 bases agree with TRBD2. The V segment lost 2 bases and the J segment 3 bases; nucleotides outside the gene matches: 6. The CDR3 has 16 residues. Germline V gives CDR1 LNHNV, CDR2 YYDKDF (reference sequence). The CDR3 loop is CATSRNSGLYTGELFF. CDR3 in DNA: TGTGCCACCAGCAGAAATAGCGGGTTATACACCGGGGAGCTGTTTTTT.

This chain uses TRBV11-2 with TRBJ2-7; unclear D gene. The CDR3 length is 10 residues. The ends were cut back, 2 bases at V and 7 bases at J, with 3 bases in the middle. Germline CDR1 is SGHAT and CDR2 is FQNNGV. The CDR3 reads CASSLWEQYF. CDR3 nucleotides: TGTGCCAGCAGCTTATGGGAGCAGTACTTC.

This chain uses TRBV7-9 with TRBJ1-2, with D unclear. There are 13 residues in the CDR3. The V end was cut by 5 bases, the J end by 6 bases, with 13 bases between. Germline V gives CDR1 SEHNR, CDR2 FQNEAQ (reference sequence). The DNA for the CDR3 is TGTGCCAGCAGCGTATGGAATTCTGATGGCTACACCTTC. This gives the protein CASSVWNSDGYTF.

The chain uses TRBV6-5 and TRBJ1-4; D gene ambiguous. Germline V gene lookup returns CDR1 MNHEY and CDR2 SVGAGI. Trimming stripped 2 bases from V and 4 bases from J, with 8 bases between. CDR3 length equals 14 residues. CDR3 amino acids: CASSYRPNNEKLFF. As DNA, the CDR3 is TGTGCCAGCAGTTACAGGCCGAATAATGAAAAACTGTTTTTT.

CDR3 protein: CASGAWGTEAFF. The CDR3 DNA reads TGTGCCAGTGGGGCTTGGGGCACTGAAGCTTTCTTT. The chain links TRBV2 to TRBJ1-1; TRBD1 is a possible D gene (5 bases). CDR3 length: 12 amino acids. Per germline, CDR1 SNHLY and CDR2 FYNNEI. Trimming removed 9 bases at V and 4 bases at J, with 12 bases between.

V gene TRBV7-2 combines with J gene TRBJ2-7; the match to TRBD2 covers 13 bases. From germline, CDR1 is SGHTA and CDR2 FQGNSA. Germline trimming cut 1 base from V and 4 bases from J; bases unmatched to any gene: 7. The CDR3 runs to 17 residues. This chain's CDR3 is CASSLELAGGPRYEQYF. The CDR3 DNA follows: TGTGCCAGCAGCTTAGAACTAGCGGGAGGGCCGAGGTACGAGCAGTACTTC.

The chain joins TRBV2 to TRBJ1-5; D may be TRBD1 (6 bases). The CDR3 extends over 14 amino acids. Trimming left V 3 bases short and J 7 bases short, with 13 bases between. Germline V CDR1 and CDR2: SNHLY, FYNNEI. CDR3 bases: TGTGCCAGCAGTGAGGGCAGGGGAGGGCAGCCCCAGCATTTT. Translation: CASSEGRGGQPQHF.

This clone was seen just once. The chain couples TRBV6-1 to TRBJ1-2; D remains unclear. The germline V gene encodes CDR1 MNHNS and CDR2 SASEGT. The CDR3 length is 14 residues. Trimming removed 2 bases from V and 8 bases from J, with 15 bases in between. CDR3 in DNA: TGTGCCAGCAGTGAACCGGGGTCCCACTGGGGCTACACCTTC. This codes for CASSEPGSHWGYTF.

V is TRBV6-1 and J is TRBJ2-5; maybe TRBD2 (6 bases). Germline V gene sequence: CDR1 MNHNS, CDR2 SASEGT. The CDR3 is 13 residues long. V was pared by 6 bases and J by 5 bases, with 13 bases between. CDR3 nucleotide sequence: TGTGCCAGCAGAAGCACTGGGAGGGAGACCCAGTACTTC. It specifies CASRSTGRETQYF.

This chain links TRBV7-9 with TRBJ2-5; maybe TRBD2 (5 bases). CDR1 is SEHNR, CDR2 FQNEAQ, per germline (reference sequence). Trimming took 6 bases from V and 4 from J, leaving 12 bases between them. The length of the CDR3 is 13 residues. CDR3 nucleotide sequence: TGTGCCAGCAGGACTATGGGTCTAGAGACCCAGTACTTC. It translates to CASRTMGLETQYF.

This chain links TRBV30 with TRBJ2-7; TRBD2 matches at 12 bases. The trim removed 5 bases at V and 4 bases at J, leaving 6 bases unmatched. Germline CDR1 reads GTSNPN; CDR2 reads SVGIG (reference sequence). CDR3 length equals 14 residues. The CDR3 sequence is CAWARGLAGYEQYF. CDR3 nucleotides: TGTGCCTGGGCCAGGGGACTAGCGGGTTACGAGCAGTACTTC.

Concerning this clone itself: Within the sample, other DNA sequences also encode this same CDR3. The chain has TRBV9 and TRBJ2-1; tentative D call: TRBD2 (6 bases). The V and J ends lost 0 bases and 4 bases respectively, with 11 bases between them. This CDR3 comprises 15 residues. CDR1 is SGDLS and CDR2 is YYNGEE in the germline V gene. CDR3 nucleotide sequence: TGTGCCAGCAGCGTAGCCGGGGACTCTTACAATGAGCAGTTCTTC. It is translated as CASSVAGDSYNEQFF.

The gene calls are TRBV2 and TRBJ2-1, with D uncertain. Trimming stripped 3 bases from V and 0 bases from J, with 9 bases between. Germline V lookup: CDR1 SNHLY, CDR2 FYNNEI. The CDR3 has 15 residues. The CDR3 spells CASSDEANSYNEQFF. The CDR3 coding sequence is TGTGCCAGCAGTGACGAGGCCAACTCCTACAATGAGCAGTTCTTC.

V and J are TRBV10-2 and TRBJ1-4, with a tentative D call TRBD1 (5 bases). V was pared by 7 bases and J by 8 bases, with 23 bases between. The germline V gene has CDR1 WSHSY and CDR2 SAAADI. There are 16 residues in the CDR3. The CDR3 DNA reads as TGCGCCAGCAAACCGAACGGGACCACAAAAAGGGAAAAACTGTTTTTT. This gives the protein CASKPNGTTKREKLFF.

This sequence joins TRBV13 and TRBJ2-2; D may match TRBD1 or TRBD2 (6 bases each). This CDR3 spans 15 amino acids. V shed 4 bases and J shed 5 bases, with 14 bases lying between them. Germline V gene sequence: CDR1 PRHDT, CDR2 FYEKMQ (reference sequence). CDR3 region: CASSSRGLLTGELFF. The CDR3 DNA follows: TGTGCCAGCAGCTCCAGGGGACTTCTTACCGGGGAGCTGTTTTTT.

This clone was detected only once. This chain uses TRBV30 with TRBJ1-5; TRBD1 agrees at 8 bases. With V trimmed by 5 bases and J by 5 bases, 2 bases remained unmatched. CDR1 is GTSNPN and CDR2 is SVGIG in the germline V gene (reference sequence). The CDR3 covers 12 residues. Here the CDR3 DNA reads TGTGCCTGGCAGGGGGCTGATCAGCCCCAGCATTTT. This translates into CAWQGADQPQHF.

The chain combines TRBV4-3 with TRBJ2-1, with D possibly being TRBD2 (6 bases). This CDR3 has 15 residues. The ends were cut back, 4 bases at V and 5 bases at J, with 15 bases in the middle. CDR1 LGHNA and CDR2 YSLEER come from the germline V gene. In DNA form, the CDR3 reads TGCGCCAGCAGCCTGATGGGCCTAGCGAACAATGAGCAGTTCTTC. Translation gives CASSLMGLANNEQFF.